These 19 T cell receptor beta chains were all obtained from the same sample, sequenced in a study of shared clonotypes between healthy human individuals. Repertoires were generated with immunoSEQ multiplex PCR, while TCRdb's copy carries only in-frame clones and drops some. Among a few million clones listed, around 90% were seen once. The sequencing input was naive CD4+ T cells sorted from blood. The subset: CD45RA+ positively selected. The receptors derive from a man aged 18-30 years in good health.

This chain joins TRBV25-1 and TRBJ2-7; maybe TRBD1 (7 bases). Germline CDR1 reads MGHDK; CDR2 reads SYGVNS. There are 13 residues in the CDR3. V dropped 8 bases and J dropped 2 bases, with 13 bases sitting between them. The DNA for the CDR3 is TGTGCCAGCGGGAGGACAGGAACCTACGAGCAGTACTTC. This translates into CASGRTGTYEQYF.

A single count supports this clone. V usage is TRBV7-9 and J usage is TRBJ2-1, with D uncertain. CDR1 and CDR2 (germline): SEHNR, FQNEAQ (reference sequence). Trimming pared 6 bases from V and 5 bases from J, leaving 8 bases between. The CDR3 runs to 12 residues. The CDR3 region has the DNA TGTGCCAGCAGTCCGGTAGACAATGAGCAGTTCTTC. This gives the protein CASSPVDNEQFF.

For the CDR3, the DNA is TGTGCCAGCAGCTTATTCCTCCCGACGGACTACAATGAGCAGTTCTTC. This translates into CASSLFLPTDYNEQFF. The rearrangement links TRBV7-9 to TRBJ2-1, with D hard to call. The V and J ends lost 2 bases and 3 bases respectively, with 14 bases between them. The length of the CDR3 is 16 residues. The germline V gene has CDR1 SEHNR and CDR2 FQNEAQ (reference sequence).

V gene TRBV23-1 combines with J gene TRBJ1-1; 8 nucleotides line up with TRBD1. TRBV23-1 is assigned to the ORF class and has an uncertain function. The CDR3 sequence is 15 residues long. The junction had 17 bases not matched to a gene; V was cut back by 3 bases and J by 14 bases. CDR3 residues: CASSQEGQAASAGFF. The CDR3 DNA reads TGCGCCAGCAGTCAGGAGGGACAGGCGGCAAGTGCGGGGTTCTTT.

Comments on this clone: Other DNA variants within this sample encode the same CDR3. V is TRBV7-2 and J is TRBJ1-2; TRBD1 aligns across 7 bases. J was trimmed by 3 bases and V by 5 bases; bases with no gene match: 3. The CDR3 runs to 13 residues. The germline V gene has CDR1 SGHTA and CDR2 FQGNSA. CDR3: CASSPGQDYGYTF. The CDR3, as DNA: TGTGCCAGCAGCCCAGGACAGGACTATGGCTACACCTTC.

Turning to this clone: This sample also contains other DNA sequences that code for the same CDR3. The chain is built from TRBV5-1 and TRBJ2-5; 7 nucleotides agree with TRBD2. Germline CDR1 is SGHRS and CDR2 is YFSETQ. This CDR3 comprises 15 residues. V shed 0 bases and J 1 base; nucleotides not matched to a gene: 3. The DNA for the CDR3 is TGCGCCAGCAGCTTGGAACTAGCGCCCCAAGAGACCCAGTACTTC. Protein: CASSLELAPQETQYF.

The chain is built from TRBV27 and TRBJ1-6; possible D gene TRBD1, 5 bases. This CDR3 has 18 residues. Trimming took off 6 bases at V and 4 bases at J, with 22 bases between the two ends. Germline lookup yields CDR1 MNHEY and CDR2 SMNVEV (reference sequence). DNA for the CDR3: TGTGCCAGCAGACGGGAATCAGGGACGCAGCGATATAATTCACCCCTCCACTTT. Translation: CASRRESGTQRYNSPLHF.

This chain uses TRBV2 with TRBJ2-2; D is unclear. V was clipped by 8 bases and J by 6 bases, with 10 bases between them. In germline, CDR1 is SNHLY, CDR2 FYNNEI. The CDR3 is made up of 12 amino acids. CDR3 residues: CASELPPGELFF. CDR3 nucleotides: TGTGCCAGCGAACTTCCGCCCGGGGAGCTGTTTTTT.

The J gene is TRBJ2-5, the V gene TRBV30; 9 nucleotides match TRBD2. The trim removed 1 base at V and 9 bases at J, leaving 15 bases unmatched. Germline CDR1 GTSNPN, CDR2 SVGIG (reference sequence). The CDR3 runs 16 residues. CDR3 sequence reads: CAWSGASGDLTSSQYF. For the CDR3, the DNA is TGTGCCTGGAGTGGGGCTAGCGGGGATTTGACAAGTTCCCAGTACTTC.

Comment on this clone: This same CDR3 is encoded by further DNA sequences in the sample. CDR3 sequence: CASSIGGNQETQYF. The CDR3 nucleotides read TGTGCCAGTAGTATCGGTGGGAACCAAGAGACCCAGTACTTC. The V call is TRBV19, the J call TRBJ2-5; D is unclear. The germline gives CDR1 LNHDA, CDR2 SQIVND (reference sequence). This CDR3 has 14 residues. Trimming took 3 bases from V and 0 from J, leaving 8 bases between them.

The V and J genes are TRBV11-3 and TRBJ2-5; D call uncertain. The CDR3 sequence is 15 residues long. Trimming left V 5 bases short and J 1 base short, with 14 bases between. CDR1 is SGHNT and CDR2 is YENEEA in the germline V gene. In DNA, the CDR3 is TGTGCCAGCAGCCCCGGCAGTGGGGTCCAAGAGACCCAGTACTTC. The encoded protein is CASSPGSGVQETQYF.

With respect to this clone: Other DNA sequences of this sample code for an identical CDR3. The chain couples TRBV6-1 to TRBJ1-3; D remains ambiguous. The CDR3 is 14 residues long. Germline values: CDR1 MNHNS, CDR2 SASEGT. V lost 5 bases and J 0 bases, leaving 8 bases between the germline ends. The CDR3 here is CASSTDISGNTIYF. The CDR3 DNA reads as TGTGCCAGCAGTACCGACATCTCTGGAAACACCATATATTTT.

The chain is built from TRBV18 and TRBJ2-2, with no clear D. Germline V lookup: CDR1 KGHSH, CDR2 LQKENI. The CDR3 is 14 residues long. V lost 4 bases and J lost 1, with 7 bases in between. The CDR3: CASSRAGNTGELFF. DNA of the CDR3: TGTGCCAGCTCACGGGCAGGGAACACCGGGGAGCTGTTTTTT.

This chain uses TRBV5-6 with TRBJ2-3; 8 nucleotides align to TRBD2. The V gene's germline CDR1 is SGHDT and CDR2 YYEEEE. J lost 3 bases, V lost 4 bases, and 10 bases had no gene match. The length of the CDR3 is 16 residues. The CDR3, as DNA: TGTGCCAGCAGCCGCTACACGCCGGGGGGGACAGATACGCAGTATTTT. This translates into CASSRYTPGGTDTQYF.

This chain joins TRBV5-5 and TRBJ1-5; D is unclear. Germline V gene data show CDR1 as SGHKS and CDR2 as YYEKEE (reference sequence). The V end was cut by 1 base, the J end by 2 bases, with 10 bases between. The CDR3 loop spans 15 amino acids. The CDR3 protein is CASSLFQSGNQPQHF. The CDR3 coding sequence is TGTGCCAGCAGCTTGTTTCAATCGGGCAATCAGCCCCAGCATTTT.

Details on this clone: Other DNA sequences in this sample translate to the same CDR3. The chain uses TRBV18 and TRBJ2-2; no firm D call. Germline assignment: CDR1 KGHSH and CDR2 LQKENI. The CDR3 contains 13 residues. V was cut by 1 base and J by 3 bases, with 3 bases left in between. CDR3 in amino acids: CASSPLDTGELFF. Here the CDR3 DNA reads TGTGCCAGCTCACCACTTGACACCGGGGAGCTGTTTTTT.

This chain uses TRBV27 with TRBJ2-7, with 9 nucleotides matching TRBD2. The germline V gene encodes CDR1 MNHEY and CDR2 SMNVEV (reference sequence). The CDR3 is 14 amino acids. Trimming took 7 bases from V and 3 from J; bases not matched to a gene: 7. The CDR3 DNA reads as TGTGCCAGCAACCCCAGCGGGAGGCTCTACGAGCAGTACTTC. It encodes CASNPSGRLYEQYF.

CDR3 DNA: TGTGCCAGCAGTTTATCCCCATCACTGGACTATGGCTACACCTTC. It yields the protein CASSLSPSLDYGYTF. The chain carries TRBV27 and TRBJ1-2; D is uncertain. Germline V gene data show CDR1 as MNHEY and CDR2 as SMNVEV (reference sequence). Trimming stripped 0 bases from V and 3 bases from J, with 11 bases between. There are 15 residues in the CDR3.

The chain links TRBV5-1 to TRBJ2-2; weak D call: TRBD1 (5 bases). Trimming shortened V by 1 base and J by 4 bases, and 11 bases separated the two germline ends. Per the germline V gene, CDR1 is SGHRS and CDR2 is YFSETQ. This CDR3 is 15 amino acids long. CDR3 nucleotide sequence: TGCGCCAGCAGCTTGAAAGACAGCTCCACCGGGGAGCTGTTTTTT. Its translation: CASSLKDSSTGELFF.